One T cell receptor beta chain is described in this entry. This specimen belongs to a study of blood T cell repertoires in COVID-19. Sequenced by immunoSEQ multiplex PCR; TCRdb stores in-frame clones only, minus some. The sample has fewer than 250,000 clones, about 85% seen once. The receptor's source is a human donor in a cohort sampled during active COVID-19. Sequenced: peripheral blood.

The CDR3 loop is CASSWGRSGGPADTQYF. The CDR3 nucleotides read TGTGCCAGCAGCTGGGGAAGGAGCGGGGGGCCCGCGGATACGCAGTATTTT. The J gene is TRBJ2-3, the V gene TRBV5-8; 9 nucleotides line up with TRBD2. J lost 6 bases, V lost 3 bases, and 14 bases had no gene match. Germline CDR1 SGHTS, CDR2 YDEGEE. The CDR3 is made up of 17 amino acids.